These T cell receptor beta chains were read from a single sample in a study of blood T cell repertoires in COVID-19. The protocol was immunoSEQ multiplex PCR, while the TCRdb copy is restricted to in-frame clones and leaves out a portion. The sample includes roughly 250,000 clones, around four fifths of them seen just once. The material sequenced was peripheral blood. These TCRs come from a woman aged 55-69 years with active or convalescent COVID-19. The CDR3 runs from the conserved cysteine through the conserved F or W. Fields, in order: J gene, V gene, D gene, clone size, CDR3 DNA, CDR3 protein. The D gene is left open where the match is weak. Clone size, where shown, is once, few, many, or a class for clones that have expanded.

>TRBJ2-2|TRBV11-3|-|-
TGTGCCAGCAGCTTAGACGGACAGTACACCGGGGAGCTGTTTTTT
CASSLDGQYTGELFF
>TRBJ1-2|TRBV18|TRBD1|few
TGTGCCAGCTCACGACAGGGTAGCTATGGCTACACCTTC
CASSRQGSYGYTF
>TRBJ2-1|TRBV6-5|TRBD2|-
TGTGCCAGCACCTATCGCGGGAGGGACAATGAGCAGTTCTTC
CASTYRGRDNEQFF
>TRBJ2-1|TRBV13|-|-
TGTGCCAGCAGCTTAGGTGGGTCGACTAGTGAGCAGTTCTTC
CASSLGGSTSEQFF
>TRBJ2-3|TRBV14|TRBD2|-
TGTGCCAGCAGCTCCTTTAGCGGGAGGGAGTATTTT
CASSSFSGREYF
>TRBJ2-2|TRBV3-1/TRBV3-2|-|few
TGTGCCAGCAGCCAACTGGGCGTCCCGAACACCGGGGAGCTGTTTTTT
CASSQLGVPNTGELFF
>TRBJ1-1|TRBV10-3|-|-
TGTGCCATCAAACCACAGAACACTGAAGCTTTCTTT
CAIKPQNTEAFF
>TRBJ1-2|TRBV28|TRBD1|few
TGTGCCAGCAGACCTGGAGGACAGGGGCACTATGGCTACACCTTC
CASRPGGQGHYGYTF
>TRBJ2-1|TRBV10-1|TRBD1|-
TGCGCCAGCAGTCCGGGACAGTACAATGAGCAGTTCTTC
CASSPGQYNEQFF
>TRBJ2-1|TRBV5-1|TRBD1|-
TGCGCCAGCAGCTTGGGACAGGGTCCATACAATGAGCAGTTCTTC
CASSLGQGPYNEQFF
>TRBJ1-2|TRBV7-3|TRBD1|-
TGTGCCAGCCGCGGGGGAAGGGACAGGGGGCCCTATGGCTACACCTTC
CASRGGRDRGPYGYTF
>TRBJ2-1|TRBV7-9|-|few
TGTGCCAGCAGCTTGAGTCCTAGCGAGGGCAATGAGCAGTTCTTC
CASSLSPSEGNEQFF
>TRBJ2-7|TRBV15|TRBD2|-
TGTGCCACCAGCAGAGATCTCAGCGGGAGTCGCGAGCAGTACTTC
CATSRDLSGSREQYF
>TRBJ2-1|TRBV29-1|TRBD2|-
TGCAGCGTTGAAGGACTACCGGGGGGGCCCATAAATGAGCAGTTCTTC
CSVEGLPGGPINEQFF
>TRBJ2-4|TRBV7-9|TRBD1|-
TGTGCCAGCAGCTCCCTCGGACAGGGGGGGAACATTCAGTACTTC
CASSSLGQGGNIQYF
>TRBJ1-3|TRBV2|-|-
TGTGCCAGCAGTGAGTCCAGGGGAATTGGAAACACCATATATTTT
CASSESRGIGNTIYF
>TRBJ1-2|TRBV5-5|-|-
TGTGCCAGCAGCTTGGGCGATTATGGCTACACCTTC
CASSLGDYGYTF
>TRBJ2-7|TRBV4-2|-|-
TGTGCCAGCAGCCTACAAAGTCCCCTCGAGCAGTACTTC
CASSLQSPLEQYF